The rows below give T cell receptor beta chains drawn from one sample of a study of blood T cell repertoires in COVID-19. Here immunoSEQ multiplex PCR was the method, and the copy in TCRdb shows in-frame clones only, minus some. The sample has hundreds of thousands of clones, about nine tenths seen once. Sequencing was carried out using peripheral blood. Receptor source: a woman aged 25 to 45 with COVID-19, enrolled during active disease. Each CDR3 is given with its conserved first and last residue. A D gene is named only where the DNA matches it firmly. Clone size, where shown, is once, few, many, or a class for clones that have expanded.

>-|-|TRBJ1-5|TRBV7-2
CASSLYRDQPQHF
TGTGCCAGCAGCTTATACAGAGATCAGCCCCAGCATTTT
>-|-|TRBJ1-5|TRBV6-6
CASSYPRAGGNQPQHF
TGTGCCAGCAGTTACCCCAGGGCGGGGGGCAATCAGCCCCAGCATTTT
>-|-|TRBJ2-5|TRBV10-1
CASSGQGKETQYF
TGCGCCAGCAGTGGGCAGGGGAAAGAGACCCAGTACTTC
>TRBD1|-|TRBJ1-1|TRBV7-9
CASRHTQGANTEAFF
TGTGCCAGCAGACACACCCAGGGGGCGAACACTGAAGCTTTCTTT
>-|-|TRBJ2-3|TRBV5-1
CASSWGLLTGSTDTQYF
TGCGCCAGCAGCTGGGGGCTCCTCACGGGGAGCACAGATACGCAGTATTTT
>-|-|TRBJ2-5|TRBV7-2
CASSLTGGPETQYF
TGTGCCAGCAGCTTGACTGGGGGCCCAGAGACCCAGTACTTC
>-|-|TRBJ1-4|TRBV19
CASRGLATNEKLFF
TGTGCCAGTAGGGGACTAGCAACTAATGAAAAACTGTTTTTT
>TRBD2|-|TRBJ2-1|TRBV10-1
CASSGPGLGFDEQFF
TGCGCCAGCAGTGGTCCGGGACTAGGCTTCGATGAGCAGTTCTTC
>-|-|TRBJ1-6|TRBV5-5
CASSFESDSPLHF
TGTGCCAGCAGCTTTGAAAGCGATTCACCCCTCCACTTT
>TRBD2|once|TRBJ2-1|TRBV5-1
CASLQTSGANNEQFF
TGCGCCAGCCTCCAAACTAGCGGAGCTAACAATGAGCAGTTCTTC
>TRBD2|once|TRBJ2-2|TRBV9
CASSVSELAYTGELFF
TGTGCCAGCAGCGTAAGCGAACTAGCGTACACCGGGGAGCTGTTTTTT
>TRBD2|-|TRBJ2-7|TRBV6-2/TRBV6-3
CASSSSSGRSYEQYF
TGTGCCAGCAGTTCATCTAGCGGGAGGAGCTACGAGCAGTACTTC
>-|-|TRBJ2-7|TRBV28
CASNRDIYEQYF
TGTGCCAGCAACCGGGACATTTACGAGCAGTACTTC
>TRBD1|-|TRBJ2-1|TRBV7-2
CASSLEGQGSNEQFF
TGTGCCAGCAGCTTAGAGGGACAGGGTAGCAATGAGCAGTTCTTC
>TRBD1|-|TRBJ2-5|TRBV10-2
CASSDTGVRLQETQYF
TGCGCCAGCAGTGACACAGGGGTAAGGCTCCAAGAGACCCAGTACTTC
>TRBD2|-|TRBJ2-1|TRBV6-4
CASSEGDFAGENEQFF
TGTGCCAGCAGTGAGGGGGACTTTGCGGGGGAAAATGAGCAGTTCTTC
>-|-|TRBJ1-4|TRBV13
CASSFKGNNEKLFF
TGTGCCAGCAGCTTCAAGGGGAATAATGAAAAACTGTTTTTT
>-|once|TRBJ2-2|TRBV28
CASSSGRETGELFF
TGTGCCAGCAGTTCTGGGAGAGAAACCGGGGAGCTGTTTTTT
>TRBD2|-|TRBJ2-3|TRBV2
CASSFSLAGGEDTQYF
TGTGCCAGCAGCTTCTCCCTAGCGGGTGGGGAAGATACGCAGTATTTT
>-|-|TRBJ2-1|TRBV7-3
CASSLRGGGLYNEQFF
TGTGCCAGCAGCTTAAGGGGAGGAGGACTCTACAATGAGCAGTTCTTC